The clone carrying this T cell receptor (beta chain) was counted a few times. The template was RNA from unsorted bulk tissue. These data come from a study of tumor and adjacent non-tumor tissue in lung cancer. In the study overall: Around 4 million productive TCRbeta reads were obtained per sample on average.

A modified ARM-PCR protocol with three rounds of nested PCR amplified TCRbeta. TCRdb itself ran the multiplex PCR reads through MiXCR, one entry per CDR3 protein. The profile covers around 140,000 distinct CDR3 sequences, with around 60% appearing a single time and approximately 18% taken by the ten largest. The V segment lost 5 bases and the J segment 5 bases; nucleotides outside the gene matches: 4. This CDR3 region has 15 residues. Sequencing was performed on lung tumor tissue. This chain joins TRBV12-3 or TRBV12-4 and TRBJ2-3; 13 bases line up with TRBD2. The TCR originated in a man aged 55-75 years with small cell lung cancer. This CDR3 is CASSPRLAGGDTQYF. Here the CDR3 DNA reads TGTGCCAGCAGTCCGCGACTAGCGGGAGGAGATACGCAGTATTTT.